A single sample gave rise to the 21 T cell receptor beta chains below, sequenced in a study of cytomegalovirus exposure and HLA in healthy donors. It was with 60 Vbeta and 13 Jbeta primers that the PCR ran. Measured with immunoSEQ multiplex PCR; TCRdb has only the in-frame clones, and not every one. Of about 86,000 clones listed, roughly 80% are singletons. The sequenced sample was PBMCs. The receptors were sampled from a woman aged 40 to 50 in good health and CMV-seropositive.

J is TRBJ2-1 and V is TRBV5-1; the D is unclear. The CDR3 sequence is 12 residues long. Trimming cost V 3 bases and J 9 bases, with 10 bases left between them. CDR1 SGHRS and CDR2 YFSETQ come from the germline V gene. CDR3 sequence reads: CASSSNSGEQFF. CDR3 nucleotide sequence: TGCGCCAGCAGCTCGAACTCGGGTGAGCAGTTCTTC.

This rearrangement joins TRBV30 to TRBJ2-7; 14 bases are shared with TRBD2. CDR1 and CDR2 (germline): GTSNPN, SVGIG (reference sequence). V shed 3 bases, J shed 4 bases, and the junction held 20 bases outside the gene matches. This CDR3 comprises 20 residues. CDR3 region: CAWRALPGLAGAKVGYEQYF. Written as DNA, the CDR3 is TGTGCCTGGAGAGCTCTACCGGGACTAGCGGGGGCCAAAGTGGGGTACGAGCAGTACTTC.

Note on this clone: The sample holds other DNA sequences that translate to the same CDR3. J is TRBJ2-7 and V is TRBV28; D is unclear. Germline CDR1 is MDHEN and CDR2 is SYDVKM. Trimming stripped 3 bases from V and 3 bases from J, with 3 bases between. The CDR3 contains 11 residues. The CDR3 DNA follows: TGTGCCAGCAGTTTCCGCTACGAGCAGTACTTC. It translates to CASSFRYEQYF.

This chain connects TRBV29-1 to TRBJ1-4, with 9 bases lining up with TRBD1. Germline assignment: CDR1 SQVTM and CDR2 ANQGSEA. The ends lost 4 bases at V and 8 bases at J; junction bases unmatched: 11. The CDR3 is 15 amino acids. This CDR3 is CSVAFTGTGIEKLFF. Here the CDR3 DNA reads TGCAGCGTTGCCTTCACCGGGACAGGGATCGAAAAACTGTTTTTT.

V and J are TRBV19 and TRBJ2-7; TRBD1 agrees at 9 bases. Germline loops: CDR1 LNHDA, CDR2 SQIVND (reference sequence). V was pared by 9 bases and J by 3 bases, with 6 bases of the junction left unmatched. CDR3 length: 13 residues. The CDR3 loop is CASGQGTFYEQYF. The CDR3 nucleotides are TGTGCCAGCGGACAGGGGACTTTCTACGAGCAGTACTTC.

The chain joins TRBV15 to TRBJ1-1; a possible D gene is TRBD1 (6 bases). The CDR3 runs to 13 residues. Germline V CDR1 and CDR2: LNHNV, YYDKDF (reference sequence). Trimming stripped 5 bases from V and 1 base from J, with 8 bases between. In DNA, the CDR3 is TGTGCCACCAGCTCGACAGGGAACACTGAAGCTTTCTTT. Translating gives CATSSTGNTEAFF.

The V call is TRBV4-3, the J call TRBJ2-1; TRBD2 matches at 9 bases. V shed 4 bases and J 0 bases; nucleotides not matched to a gene: 4. CDR3 length: 16 amino acids. Germline V CDR1 and CDR2: LGHNA, YSLEER. The CDR3 DNA reads TGCGCCAGCAGCCCGGGACTAGCTGCCTCCTACAATGAGCAGTTCTTC. It yields the protein CASSPGLAASYNEQFF.

The chain is built from TRBV18 and TRBJ1-1; 8 positions agree with TRBD1. Germline assignment: CDR1 KGHSH and CDR2 LQKENI. V trimming: 2 bases; J trimming: 6 bases; junction bases outside the gene matches: 5. CDR3 length equals 14 residues. The CDR3 here is CASSPTGGESEAFF. CDR3 DNA: TGTGCCAGCTCACCAACAGGGGGGGAGTCTGAAGCTTTCTTT.

The chain joins TRBV27 to TRBJ2-4; 8 bases agree with TRBD1. V lost 7 bases, J lost 6 bases, and 5 bases stayed unmatched. Germline V gives CDR1 MNHEY, CDR2 SMNVEV (reference sequence). The CDR3 has 13 amino acids. The DNA of the CDR3 is TGTGCCAGCACCCGACAGGGGACAAACATTCAGTACTTC. Its protein is CASTRQGTNIQYF.

This chain joins TRBV9 and TRBJ2-1; TRBD2 aligns across 13 bases. In germline, CDR1 is SGDLS, CDR2 YYNGEE. The CDR3 contains 22 residues. J gave up 0 bases and V 3 bases, and 18 bases lay outside the gene matches. This chain's CDR3 is CASSAGTSGVLRLGYSYNEQFF. As DNA, the CDR3 is TGTGCCAGCAGCGCTGGGACTAGCGGGGTCCTACGCCTCGGGTACTCCTACAATGAGCAGTTCTTC. Supplemented by reference TRBV9 and TRBJ2-1, the full variable domain reads DSGVTQTPKHLITATGQRVTLRCSPRSGDLSVYWYQQSLDQGLQFLIQYYNGEERAKGNILERFSAQQFPDLHSELNLSSLELGDSALYFCASSAGTSGVLRLGYSYNEQFFGPGTRLTVL.

This rearrangement joins TRBV6-5 to TRBJ2-2, with a weak D call TRBD1 (6 bases). The CDR3 runs 16 residues. The germline gives CDR1 MNHEY, CDR2 SVGAGI. V lost 2 bases, J lost 0 bases, and 10 bases lay in between. CDR3 region: CASSYPRGSNTGELFF. CDR3 in DNA: TGTGCCAGCAGTTACCCCAGGGGATCGAACACCGGGGAGCTGTTTTTT.

As concerns this clone: At one end the junction does not follow the germline gene, possibly because of a read error. CDR3 sequence: CASSLVAAGGNEQFF. CDR3 nucleotide sequence: TGTGCCAGCAGTTTAGTAGCGGCAGGGGGCAATGAGCAGTTCTTC. The genes are TRBV7-9 and TRBJ2-1, with a tentative D call TRBD1 (7 bases). The length of the CDR3 is 15 residues. The germline CDR1 and CDR2 sequences are SEHNR and FQNEAQ (reference sequence).

The chain recombines TRBV7-2 with TRBJ1-2, with 8 bases lining up with TRBD1. Germline V lookup: CDR1 SGHTA, CDR2 FQGNSA. This CDR3 is 16 amino acids long. V lost 5 bases to trimming and J lost 8 bases; unmatched junction nucleotides: 16. CDR3 in amino acids: CASSLNGDRRFGGYTF. The CDR3, as DNA: TGTGCCAGCAGCCTAAACGGGGACAGGCGTTTTGGCGGCTACACCTTC.

The chain uses TRBV29-1 and TRBJ1-3; maybe TRBD1 (5 bases). The CDR3 contains 14 residues. Between the trimmed V and J ends, which lost 6 bases and 2 bases, there was a span of 14 bases. CDR1 and CDR2 (germline): SQVTM, ANQGSEA. The CDR3 region is CSVIDQGTGNTIYF. Here the CDR3 DNA reads TGCAGCGTCATAGACCAGGGAACTGGAAACACCATATATTTT. Complete variable domain (other parts from reference TRBV29-1 and TRBJ1-3): SAVISQKPSRDICQRGTSLTIQCQVDSQVTMMFWYRQQPGQSLTLIATANQGSEATYESGFVIDKFPISRPNLTFSTLTVSNMSPEDSSIYLCSVIDQGTGNTIYFGEGSWLTVV.

The J gene is TRBJ2-7, the V gene TRBV19; 9 nucleotides line up with TRBD1. V was clipped by 5 bases and J by 5 bases; unmatched bases: 4. The length of the CDR3 is 13 residues. Germline V gene sequence: CDR1 LNHDA, CDR2 SQIVND (reference sequence). The CDR3 DNA reads as TGTGCCAGTAGTTTCCGGGACAGGGACGAGCAGTACTTC. Amino acids: CASSFRDRDEQYF.

This chain's CDR3 is CASRVPTGGADGYTF. CDR3 bases: TGTGCCAGCAGGGTACCGACAGGGGGCGCGGATGGCTACACCTTC. This sequence joins TRBV6-1 and TRBJ1-2; 10 bases are shared with TRBD1. The V and J ends lost 6 bases and 6 bases, in that order; junction bases with no gene match: 10. Looked up from germline, CDR1 is MNHNS and CDR2 is SASEGT. This CDR3 is built from 15 residues.

This sequence joins TRBV6-5 and TRBJ1-1; D call uncertain. Germline V gene lookup returns CDR1 MNHEY and CDR2 SVGAGI. The CDR3 is 14 residues long. The V end was cut by 4 bases, the J end by 1 base, with 10 bases between. The CDR3 reads CASSFATGNTEAFF. The CDR3 DNA is TGTGCCAGCAGTTTCGCGACGGGGAACACTGAAGCTTTCTTT.

The CDR3 region has the DNA TGTGCCAGCAGCTTAGAGAGGGGGACAGCCCATTCACCCCTCCACTTT. It yields the protein CASSLERGTAHSPLHF. The rearrangement joins TRBV7-9 to TRBJ1-6; 7 nucleotides align to TRBD1. Germline CDR1 SEHNR, CDR2 FQNEAQ (reference sequence). V lost 1 base, J lost 8 bases, and 8 bases stayed unmatched. This CDR3 comprises 16 residues.

The chain is built from TRBV9 and TRBJ1-3, with TRBD1 matching over 9 bases. CDR3 size: 14 residues. In germline, CDR1 is SGDLS, CDR2 YYNGEE. V trimming: 3 bases; J trimming: 7 bases; junction bases outside the gene matches: 5. DNA of the CDR3: TGTGCCAGCAGCGAGGGACAGGGTGTCAACACCATATATTTT. Amino acids: CASSEGQGVNTIYF.

The rearrangement joins TRBV30 to TRBJ2-7; D might be TRBD1 (5 bases). This CDR3 contains 15 residues. Germline CDR1 GTSNPN, CDR2 SVGIG (reference sequence). V gave up 2 bases and J gave up 7 bases, with 21 bases separating them. The DNA for the CDR3 is TGTGCCTGGAGTTCCGGCTCTACCAGGGTGGGGGAGCAGTACTTC. This translates into CAWSSGSTRVGEQYF. Full variable domain (outside the CDR3, taken from reference TRBV30 and TRBJ2-7): SQTIHQWPATLVQPVGSPLSLECTVEGTSNPNLYWYRQAAGRGLQLLFYSVGIGQISSEVPQNLSASRPQDRQFILSSKKLLLSDSGFYLCAWSSGSTRVGEQYFGPGTRLTVT.

This rearrangement joins TRBV28 to TRBJ2-6; TRBD1 agrees at 12 bases. The CDR3 consists of 19 residues. The germline V gene encodes CDR1 MDHEN and CDR2 SYDVKM. V dropped 6 bases and J dropped 0; count of bases not matched to a gene: 9. CDR3 sequence: CASREGTGGRRSGANVLTF. The CDR3 nucleotides are TGTGCCAGCAGGGAAGGGACAGGGGGCCGTCGCTCTGGGGCCAACGTCCTGACTTTC.